The present entry profiles one TCR beta chain with its context. Assay: immunoSEQ multiplex PCR; the TCRdb copy retains only in-frame clones and omits some. The repertoire holds some 69,000 clones, nearly 90% seen once, with roughly 4% in the top ten. From germline, CDR1 is MDHEN and CDR2 SYDVKM. Between the trimmed V and J ends, which lost 9 bases and 2 bases, there was a span of 10 bases. This CDR3 is 12 amino acids long. The entry originates in a study of OX40 agonist ivuxolimab in advanced cancers. The input for sequencing was CD4+ or CD8+ T cells sorted from blood, taken in a trial of the OX40 agonist ivuxolimab. V and J are TRBV28 and TRBJ2-5; D may be TRBD2 (6 bases). The sequence was collected from an adult with an advanced solid tumor such as melanoma, head and neck, liver or kidney cancer. CDR3 sequence (DNA): TGTGCCAGTAGCGGAAGTCAAGAGACCCAGTACTTC. It translates to CASSGSQETQYF. Complete variable domain (other parts from reference TRBV28 and TRBJ2-5): DVKVTQSSRYLVKRTGEKVFLECVQDMDHENMFWYRQDPGLGLRLIYFSYDVKMKEKGDIPEGYSVSREKKERFSLILESASTNQTSMYLCASSGSQETQYFGPGTRLLVL.